This T cell receptor (beta chain) was obtained from a study of blood T cell repertoires in COVID-19. The CDR3 has 18 residues. J gave up 0 bases and V 2 bases, and 4 bases lay outside the gene matches. Germline V CDR1 and CDR2: LNHDA, SQIVND (reference sequence). Methods used by the authors: Scientists estimated how many nucleated cells there were by amplifying reference gene primers. The repertoire was sequenced with immunoSEQ multiplex PCR; TCRdb's copy has only in-frame clones and lacks some. Clone size and V and J calls were adopted from that table, with D and trimming inferred from the DNA. The top ten clones hold less than 2% of a sample with roughly 120,000 clones, 75% to 95% of them seen once.

This chain connects TRBV19 to TRBJ1-4; the match to TRBD1 covers 12 bases. What was sequenced was peripheral blood. The sequence came from a human donor with active COVID-19. The donor label of this sample is uncertain. The CDR3 sequence is CASSIKGTGGSTNEKLFF. CDR3 coding DNA: TGTGCCAGTAGTATAAAGGGGACAGGGGGCTCAACTAATGAAAAACTGTTTTTT.